This passage covers 21 T cell receptor beta chains from one sample sequenced in a study of shared clonotypes between healthy human individuals (dated by TCRdb to 2020 to 2021). To prepare the library, the immunoSEQ multiplex PCR assay was applied. TCRdb mirrors the immuneACCESS table, restricted to in-frame sequences. Some clones are absent from its copies; in checked studies, under half trace to an unresolved V gene, and the reason for the others is unknown. The sample records hundreds of thousands of clones, about 91% of which are singletons. Of the sample, around 24% falls within the top ten clones. For the CD8 naive samples, CD45RO-negative cells were positively selected for CCR7, yielding a CD45RA+CCR7+ population from which TemRA cells were excluded. Sequencing input: naive CD8+ T cells sorted from blood. Per the publication, the cell subset or site label means: CD45RA+CCR7+. All receptors derive from a man aged 25-40 years in good health.

The rearrangement links TRBV11-1 to TRBJ2-1; tentative D call: TRBD2 (6 bases). This CDR3 region has 11 residues. Germline V CDR1 and CDR2: SGHAT, FQDESV (reference sequence). V shed 5 bases and J shed 7 bases, with 6 bases lying between them. DNA for the CDR3: TGTGCCAGCAGCGGGGGGAATGAGCAGTTCTTC. This encodes CASSGGNEQFF.

The chain recombines TRBV25-1 with TRBJ2-4; maybe TRBD1 (5 bases). V shed 8 bases and J shed 7 bases, with 18 bases lying between them. This CDR3 has 14 amino acids. The V gene's germline CDR1 is MGHDK and CDR2 SYGVNS. In DNA, the CDR3 is TGTGCCAGCCTGAAGGGGCGCGAGGAGAACATTCAGTACTTC. Its translation is CASLKGREENIQYF.

The V and J genes are TRBV5-5 and TRBJ1-1; the match to TRBD1 covers 11 bases. The germline gives CDR1 SGHKS, CDR2 YYEKEE (reference sequence). The CDR3 runs to 13 residues. The ends lost 4 bases at V and 6 bases at J; junction bases unmatched: 2. CDR3 in DNA: TGTGCCAGCAGCGGACAGGGGGCCTCTGAAGCTTTCTTT. Translating gives CASSGQGASEAFF.

The rearrangement joins TRBV19 to TRBJ2-1, with 7 nucleotides matching TRBD2. The V segment lost 7 bases and the J segment 4 bases; nucleotides outside the gene matches: 7. Germline V lookup: CDR1 LNHDA, CDR2 SQIVND (reference sequence). CDR3 length: 14 residues. Here the CDR3 DNA reads TGTGCCAGTACATCAATCGGGGGGTACAATGAGCAGTTCTTC. This gives the protein CASTSIGGYNEQFF. The variable domain in full, completed from reference TRBV19 and TRBJ2-1, reads DGGITQSPKYLFRKEGQNVTLSCEQNLNHDAMYWYRQDPGQGLRLIYYSQIVNDFQKGDIAEGYSVSREKKESFPLTVTSAQKNPTAFYLCASTSIGGYNEQFFGPGTRLTVL.

The gene calls are TRBV7-9 and TRBJ2-4, with D possibly TRBD1 on 5 matching bases. CDR3 size: 12 residues. Trimming stripped 7 bases from V and 6 bases from J, with 10 bases between. Germline CDR1 reads SEHNR; CDR2 reads FQNEAQ (reference sequence). CDR3 sequence reads: CASTQTVNIQYF. The CDR3 coding sequence is TGTGCCAGCACACAGACAGTAAACATTCAGTACTTC.

The table lists this clone with a count of one. In the same sample, other DNA sequences code for this CDR3. The gene calls are TRBV7-9 and TRBJ2-1; TRBD2 aligns across 7 bases. Trimming removed 6 bases from V and 7 bases from J; junction bases left unmatched: 3. CDR3 length: 12 amino acids. Germline V lookup: CDR1 SEHNR, CDR2 FQNEAQ (reference sequence). This CDR3 reads CASSLAANEQFF. The CDR3 DNA reads as TGTGCCAGCAGTCTAGCGGCAAATGAGCAGTTCTTC.

The chain combines TRBV4-3 with TRBJ2-2; 7 bases are a match to TRBD2. The germline V gene encodes CDR1 LGHNA and CDR2 YSLEER. Trimming cost V 5 bases and J 2 bases; bases outside gene matches: 11. This CDR3 has 17 amino acids. The chain's CDR3 is CASSDLGGGRNTGELFF. The CDR3, as DNA: TGCGCCAGCAGCGACCTCGGTGGCGGGAGAAACACCGGGGAGCTGTTTTTT.

This sequence joins TRBV7-2 and TRBJ2-7; no clear D gene. This CDR3 has 14 amino acids. The V and J ends lost 1 base and 0 bases respectively, with 7 bases between them. Looked up from germline, CDR1 is SGHTA and CDR2 is FQGNSA. In DNA form, the CDR3 reads TGTGCCAGCAGCTTAGGGGCGGCCTCCTACGAGCAGTACTTC. Protein product: CASSLGAASYEQYF.

This sequence joins TRBV11-3 and TRBJ2-1; D perhaps matches TRBD2 (5 bases). This CDR3 has 13 amino acids. The germline V gene has CDR1 SGHNT and CDR2 YENEEA. V lost 5 bases and J lost 6, with 11 bases in between. The DNA of the CDR3 is TGTGCCAGCAGCCCTGGTGGAGGCAATGAGCAGTTCTTC. As protein: CASSPGGGNEQFF.

This clone was observed a handful of times. The chain has TRBV6-5 and TRBJ1-2; D call uncertain. V was pared by 0 bases and J by 0 bases, with 8 bases between. This CDR3 contains 15 residues. The germline gives CDR1 MNHEY, CDR2 SVGAGI. The CDR3 DNA reads TGTGCCAGCAGTTACTCCTCGTTAGCTAACTATGGCTACACCTTC. Protein: CASSYSSLANYGYTF.

The genes are TRBV5-4 and TRBJ2-2; D assignment may be TRBD1 or TRBD2 (7 bases each). The CDR3 totals 16 residues. V lost 4 bases and J 6 bases, leaving 19 bases between the germline ends. CDR1 is SGHNT, CDR2 YYREEE, per germline (reference sequence). Written as DNA, the CDR3 is TGTGCCAGCAGCCCACAGGGGAGGGAGGTGGCCGGGGAGCTGTTTTTT. This sequence encodes CASSPQGREVAGELFF.

This chain connects TRBV7-9 to TRBJ2-1, with TRBD2 matching 12 bases. With 4 bases clipped from V and 7 bases from J, the junction kept 5 bases outside the gene matches. This CDR3 has 15 residues. Germline values: CDR1 SEHNR, CDR2 FQNEAQ (reference sequence). CDR3: CASSSSGRAANEQFF. The CDR3 coding sequence is TGTGCCAGCAGCTCTAGCGGGAGGGCCGCAAATGAGCAGTTCTTC.

This clone has a handful of counts. This chain uses TRBV5-5 with TRBJ2-3; perhaps TRBD1 as D (5 bases). This CDR3 comprises 13 residues. CDR1 is SGHKS, CDR2 YYEKEE, per germline (reference sequence). Trimming removed 6 bases from V and 0 bases from J, with 8 bases in between. CDR3 bases: TGTGCCAGCAAGGACAAGAGCACAGATACGCAGTATTTT. Translation: CASKDKSTDTQYF.

The genes are TRBV15 and TRBJ2-7, with TRBD2 matching over 14 bases. CDR3 length: 18 residues. Germline V gene sequence: CDR1 LNHNV, CDR2 YYDKDF (reference sequence). The V gene end was trimmed by 5 bases and the J gene end by 2 bases; junction bases not matched to a gene: 11. The CDR3 region has the DNA TGTGCCACCAGCGAACCGGGACTAGCGGGAGCGCAAGCCTACGAGCAGTACTTC. Protein: CATSEPGLAGAQAYEQYF.

This chain connects TRBV27 to TRBJ2-1; D not resolved. V lost 1 base, J lost 7 bases, and 11 bases lay in between. This CDR3 has 14 amino acids. Germline V gives CDR1 MNHEY, CDR2 SMNVEV (reference sequence). This CDR3 is CASSLFPQRNEQFF. The CDR3 nucleotides are TGTGCCAGCAGTTTATTTCCCCAAAGGAATGAGCAGTTCTTC.

V is TRBV9 and J is TRBJ2-1; 12 nucleotides match TRBD1. Germline-derived CDR1 and CDR2 are SGDLS and YYNGEE. The CDR3 has 19 residues. With 3 bases clipped from V and 4 bases from J, the junction kept 14 bases outside the gene matches. CDR3 region: CASSARLSGTGGAYNEQFF. DNA for the CDR3: TGTGCCAGCAGCGCCCGTCTTTCCGGGACAGGGGGCGCTTACAATGAGCAGTTCTTC.

The chain combines TRBV18 with TRBJ2-3, with TRBD1 matching 8 bases. V was pared by 5 bases and J by 1 base, with 8 bases of the junction left unmatched. Germline CDR1 reads KGHSH; CDR2 reads LQKENI. The CDR3 is 16 residues long. CDR3 region: CASSSDREFGTDTQYF. CDR3 DNA: TGTGCCAGCTCATCGGACAGGGAATTTGGCACAGATACGCAGTATTTT.

The table lists this clone with a count of one. V usage is TRBV28 and J usage is TRBJ2-7; 8 positions match TRBD1. This CDR3 is 13 amino acids long. CDR1 MDHEN and CDR2 SYDVKM come from the germline V gene. Unmatched junction bases numbered 7, after V lost 11 bases and J lost 1 base. The CDR3 protein is CAHRDRTSYEQYF. The CDR3 DNA sequence: TGTGCCCACCGGGACAGGACTTCCTACGAGCAGTACTTC.

The chain employs TRBV10-3 and TRBJ2-5; D is unresolved. Trimming pared 8 bases from V and 1 base from J, leaving 11 bases between. This CDR3 is built from 13 residues. Germline values: CDR1 ENHRY, CDR2 SYGVKD. Here the CDR3 DNA reads TGTGCCATCCGTCCGGACCCCCAAGAGACCCAGTACTTC. This encodes CAIRPDPQETQYF.

This chain connects TRBV7-2 to TRBJ2-7; TRBD2 is a possible D gene (5 bases). The germline CDR1 and CDR2 sequences are SGHTA and FQGNSA. V was cut by 5 bases and J by 2 bases, with 16 bases left in between. The CDR3 covers 15 residues. CDR3 sequence (DNA): TGTGCCAGCAGCGCATATAGCGCGATTACCTACGAGCAGTACTTC. Its translation is CASSAYSAITYEQYF.

The rearrangement joins TRBV28 to TRBJ2-1; D is perhaps TRBD2 (5 bases). The CDR3 spans 16 residues. CDR1 MDHEN and CDR2 SYDVKM come from the germline V gene. V gave up 2 bases and J gave up 0 bases, with 11 bases separating them. The CDR3 DNA follows: TGTGCCAGCAGTTTAGAGGGAGACTACTCCTACAATGAGCAGTTCTTC. Translated, it gives CASSLEGDYSYNEQFF.